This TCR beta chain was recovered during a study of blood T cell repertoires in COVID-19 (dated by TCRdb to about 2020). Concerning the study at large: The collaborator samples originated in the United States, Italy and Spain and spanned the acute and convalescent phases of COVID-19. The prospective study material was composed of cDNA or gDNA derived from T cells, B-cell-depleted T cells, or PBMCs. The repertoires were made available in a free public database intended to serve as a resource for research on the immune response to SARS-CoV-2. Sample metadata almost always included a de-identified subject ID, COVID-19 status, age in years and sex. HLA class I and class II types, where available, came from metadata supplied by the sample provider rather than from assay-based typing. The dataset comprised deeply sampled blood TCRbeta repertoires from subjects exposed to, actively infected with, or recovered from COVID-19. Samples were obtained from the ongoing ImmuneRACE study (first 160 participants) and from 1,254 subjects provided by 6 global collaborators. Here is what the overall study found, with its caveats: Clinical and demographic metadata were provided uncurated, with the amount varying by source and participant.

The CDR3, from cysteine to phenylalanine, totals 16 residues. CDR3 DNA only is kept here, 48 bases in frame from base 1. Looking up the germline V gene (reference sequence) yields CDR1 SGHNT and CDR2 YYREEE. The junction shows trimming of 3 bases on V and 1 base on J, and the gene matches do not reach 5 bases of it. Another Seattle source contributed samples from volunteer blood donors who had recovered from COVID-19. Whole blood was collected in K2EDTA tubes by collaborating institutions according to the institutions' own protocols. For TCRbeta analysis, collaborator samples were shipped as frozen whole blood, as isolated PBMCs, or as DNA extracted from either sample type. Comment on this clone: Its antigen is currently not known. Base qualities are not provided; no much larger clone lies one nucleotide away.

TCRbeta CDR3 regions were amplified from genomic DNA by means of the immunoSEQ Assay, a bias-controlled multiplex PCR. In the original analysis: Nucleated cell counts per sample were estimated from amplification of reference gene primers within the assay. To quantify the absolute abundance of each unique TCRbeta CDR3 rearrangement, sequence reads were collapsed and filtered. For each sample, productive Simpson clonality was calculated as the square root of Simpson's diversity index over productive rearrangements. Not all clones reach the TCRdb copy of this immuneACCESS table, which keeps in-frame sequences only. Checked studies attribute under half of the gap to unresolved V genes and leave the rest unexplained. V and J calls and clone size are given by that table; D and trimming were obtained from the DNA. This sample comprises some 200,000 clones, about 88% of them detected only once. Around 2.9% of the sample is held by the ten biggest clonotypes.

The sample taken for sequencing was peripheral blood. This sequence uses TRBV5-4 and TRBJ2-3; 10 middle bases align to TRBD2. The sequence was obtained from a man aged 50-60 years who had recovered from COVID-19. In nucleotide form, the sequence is TGTGCCAGCAGCTACGCTAGCGGGAGTGGCACAGATACGCAGTATTTT. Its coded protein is CASSYASGSGTDTQYF.